This T cell receptor (beta chain) was sequenced for a study of shared clonotypes between healthy human individuals. Whole-study findings and limits: Between a handful of donors, naive CD4 clonotypes were shared at a level of approximately 5%.

From CD4+ cells came CD45RA+ naive and CD45RA-negative memory subsets. Trimming removed 0 bases from V and 2 bases from J, with 8 bases in between. The CDR3 is 14 residues long. Germline values: CDR1 SGHRS, CDR2 YFSETQ. The repertoire was sequenced with immunoSEQ multiplex PCR; TCRdb's copy has only in-frame clones and lacks some. This sample has 1.5 million to 1.9 million clones, with 95% to 99% found just once. With regard to this clone: Its antigen remains unidentified. The identical CDR3 is also encoded by other nucleotide sequences in the sample.

This TCR derives from a man in his thirties or forties in good health. The rearrangement joins TRBV5-1 to TRBJ2-5, with unresolved D. The specimen sequenced was naive CD4+ T cells sorted from blood. Indicated subset: CD45RA+ positively selected. CDR3 sequence: CASSLVQLQETQYF. The CDR3 coding sequence is TGCGCCAGCAGCTTGGTACAACTACAAGAGACCCAGTACTTC.